This T cell receptor beta chain is drawn from a study of Ad26.COV2.S vaccination and SARS-CoV-2 variants. J lost 5 bases, V lost 4 bases, and 9 bases had no gene match. Per the germline V gene, CDR1 is SGHRS and CDR2 is YFSETQ. This CDR3 is 16 amino acids long. Regarding the study as a whole: TCR breadth and depth estimates may have understated total T cell responses.

Notes on this clone: The target antigen is unknown.

Treatment meaning: 15 to 20 received Ad26.COV2.S at low or high dose, single or two shots; roughly 5 received placebo; per-sample allocation not given. Collection of the samples took place on day 63 after the first injection of vaccine or placebo. The repertoire was sequenced with immunoSEQ multiplex PCR; TCRdb's copy has only in-frame clones and lacks some. This table holds about 480,000 clones, around 88% found once. The chain is built from TRBV5-1 and TRBJ2-5; 12 bases are a match to TRBD2. The sequence was obtained from a person aged 18-60 years who received the Ad26.COV2.S COVID-19 vaccine or a placebo. The material was peripheral blood, obtained in a trial of Ad26.COV2.S vaccine versus placebo. The CDR3 coding sequence is TGCGCCAGCAGCGCACCGGGACTAGCGGGTTCGGAGACCCAGTACTTC. Translation: CASSAPGLAGSETQYF.